Listed below are T cell receptor beta chains from one sample, sequenced in a study of blood T cell repertoires in COVID-19. TCRdb's copy holds only in-frame clones and misses some; the assay was immunoSEQ multiplex PCR. This table holds under 150,000 clones, more than 75% found once. Sequenced material: peripheral blood. The receptors shown here come from a man aged 55 to 70 with acute or convalescent COVID-19. Both conserved end residues are part of each CDR3. D genes are given only for firm matches. The size entry is marked missing in some rows and otherwise reads once, few, many or a size class.

clone_size j_call d_call v_call cdr3_nt cdr3_aa
. TRBJ2-5 . TRBV30 TGTGCCTGGAGTGTCTATGTGCAAGAGACCCAGTACTTC CAWSVYVQETQYF
few TRBJ2-7 TRBD2 TRBV13 TGTGCCAGCAGCGGGGGACTAGGATACGAGCAGTACTTC CASSGGLGYEQYF
few TRBJ2-7 . TRBV10-1 TGCGCCAGCAGTGCGGGGACTGGGGATTTAGGGGAGCAGTACTTC CASSAGTGDLGEQYF
. TRBJ2-1 TRBD2 TRBV7-8 TGTGCCAGCAGCTTAGCGGCCCGACTAGCGTCCAATGAGCAGTTCTTC CASSLAARLASNEQFF
. TRBJ2-1 TRBD2 TRBV3-1/TRBV3-2 TGTGCCAGCAGCCAAGAAGGACCCTTGGGCGGGAGTTTCTACAATGAGCAGTTCTTC CASSQEGPLGGSFYNEQFF
few TRBJ1-3 . TRBV7-7 TGTGCCAGCAGCTTAGATGCGAGCTCTGGAAACACCATATATTTT CASSLDASSGNTIYF
. TRBJ2-3 TRBD2 TRBV7-9 TGTGCCAGCAACACCCTAGCGGGAGTGACAGATACGCAGTATTTT CASNTLAGVTDTQYF
. TRBJ2-1 . TRBV28 TGTGCCAGCAGTTTTCTAGAAAGTGGTGAGCAGTTCTTC CASSFLESGEQFF
. TRBJ2-7 TRBD2 TRBV2 TGTGCCAGCAGTCCGGTCCTAGCGGTCTCCTACGAGCAGTACTTC CASSPVLAVSYEQYF
. TRBJ2-3 . TRBV7-2 TGTGCCAGCAGCTTAGGGGGGGTGTCAGATACGCAGTATTTT CASSLGGVSDTQYF
. TRBJ2-3 . TRBV10-1 TGCGCCAGCAGCGGAGGTACAGATACGCAGTATTTT CASSGGTDTQYF
. TRBJ2-3 TRBD1 TRBV11-1 TGTGCCAGCAGCTACAGGGGCCCCGATACGCAGTATTTT CASSYRGPDTQYF
few TRBJ2-5 TRBD1 TRBV7-2 TGTGCCAGCAGCCAAGGACAGGGGTGGGTACAAGAGACCCAGTACTTC CASSQGQGWVQETQYF
few TRBJ1-4 TRBD1 TRBV6-1 TGTGCCAGCAGTGAATGGTTACAGGGGGCGAGAGAAAAACTGTTTTTT CASSEWLQGAREKLFF
. TRBJ1-4 TRBD1 TRBV6-6 TGTGCCAGTTCGGTTCGGGACAGGGAGGAAAAACTGTTTTTT CASSVRDREEKLFF
few TRBJ2-7 . TRBV29-1 TGCAGCGTTGTGCTCTCTGGGGGCAACGAGCAGTACTTC CSVVLSGGNEQYF
. TRBJ2-7 TRBD1 TRBV30 TGTGCCTGGAGTATAGGGGGACAGGGTTACGAGCAGTACTTC CAWSIGGQGYEQYF
. TRBJ2-1 TRBD1 TRBV7-9 TGTGCCAGCAGCTTAGGGACAGGCTATGAGCAGTTCTTC CASSLGTGYEQFF
. TRBJ2-5 TRBD2 TRBV3-1/TRBV3-2 TGTGCCAGCAGCCAAGATCTGGGACTAGCGGGAGTATCAGAGACCCAGTACTTC CASSQDLGLAGVSETQYF
. TRBJ2-4 TRBD1 TRBV6-4 TGTGCCAGCAGTGCCGGGACAGGGTCTTCCATTCAGTACTTC CASSAGTGSSIQYF
. TRBJ2-5 . TRBV5-1 TGCGCCAGCAGCTTGGGATTAGGTTTGGCGGAGGAGACCCAGTACTTC CASSLGLGLAEETQYF
few TRBJ2-7 TRBD1 TRBV2 TGTGCCAGCATAGCCGGGACAGGGAAACTCTACGAGCAGTACTTC CASIAGTGKLYEQYF
. TRBJ1-2 . TRBV7-9 TGTGCCAGCAGCTTAATCAGGCTTTATGGCTACACCTTC CASSLIRLYGYTF
. TRBJ2-3 TRBD1 TRBV11-2 TGTGCCAGCAGTATAGGGGACAGCCTTACAGATACGCAGTATTTT CASSIGDSLTDTQYF
. TRBJ1-4 . TRBV11-3 TGTGCCAGCAGCTTAAACCGGCAGGTGGATGAAAAACTGTTTTTT CASSLNRQVDEKLFF
once TRBJ2-5 TRBD2 TRBV10-1 TGCGCCAGCAGTTCACCGGGACTAGCGGGAGGGCCGGGAGAGACCCAGTACTTC CASSSPGLAGGPGETQYF
many TRBJ2-3 . TRBV3-1/TRBV3-2 TGTGCCAGCAGCCAAGAGTCTACAGACGCCACAGATACGCAGTATTTT CASSQESTDATDTQYF
. TRBJ1-1 TRBD1 TRBV5-4 TGTGCCAGCAGCGCAGGGGGCATGAACACTGAAGCTTTCTTT CASSAGGMNTEAFF
. TRBJ2-7 TRBD1 TRBV5-1 TGCGCCAGCAGCTTCCCGGGACAGACTACCTACGAGCAGTACTTC CASSFPGQTTYEQYF
once TRBJ2-7 TRBD2 TRBV27 TGTGCCAGCAGCCCCTCTAGCGGACAAAGCTCCTACGAGCAGTACTTC CASSPSSGQSSYEQYF
. TRBJ1-1 . TRBV10-3 TGTGCCATCAGTGTTCGGGTTCCGAACACTGAAGCTTTCTTT CAISVRVPNTEAFF
. TRBJ1-1 TRBD1 TRBV6-5 TGTGCCAGCAGTTACAGTAATCAGGGGGCTTGGACTGAAGCTTTCTTT CASSYSNQGAWTEAFF
. TRBJ1-6 . TRBV6-6 TGTGCCAGCAGTGTAAGGGGCTCCCGTAATTCACCCCTCCACTTT CASSVRGSRNSPLHF